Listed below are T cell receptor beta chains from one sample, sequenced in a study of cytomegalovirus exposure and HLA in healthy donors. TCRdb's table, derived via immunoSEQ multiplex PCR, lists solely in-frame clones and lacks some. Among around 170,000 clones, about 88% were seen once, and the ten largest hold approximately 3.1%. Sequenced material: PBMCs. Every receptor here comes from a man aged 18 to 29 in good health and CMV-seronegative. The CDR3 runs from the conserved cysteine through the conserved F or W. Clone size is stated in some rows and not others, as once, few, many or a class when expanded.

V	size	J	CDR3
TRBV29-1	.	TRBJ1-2	CSVQQGDYGYTF
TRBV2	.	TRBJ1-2	CASIMDRGRGYTF
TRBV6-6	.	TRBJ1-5	CASSYGTADQPQHF
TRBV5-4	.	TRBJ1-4	CASSFRTGATNEKLFF
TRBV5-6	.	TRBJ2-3	CASIPTGGTDTQYF
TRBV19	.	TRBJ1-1	CASSIWVQENTEAFF
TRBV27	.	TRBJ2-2	CASSDRPGTGELFF
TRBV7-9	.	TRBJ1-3	CASLGVSSGNTIYF
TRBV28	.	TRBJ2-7	CASSSAAGSSYEQYF
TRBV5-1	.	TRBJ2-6	CASSLLSGANVLTF
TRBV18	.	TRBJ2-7	CASSPPGRGDEQYF
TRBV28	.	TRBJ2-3	CASNPSDTDTQYF
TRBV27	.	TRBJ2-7	CASSFVLAGGPYEQYF
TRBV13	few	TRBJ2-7	CASSITASGRVGYEQYF
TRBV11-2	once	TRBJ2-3	CASSYSGGLSDTQYF
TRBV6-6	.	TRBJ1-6	CASSLDRDNSPLHF
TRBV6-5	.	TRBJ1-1	CASSYSKGAEAFF
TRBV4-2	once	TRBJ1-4	CASSPRPEGVWVEKLFF
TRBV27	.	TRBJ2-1	CASSDSYEQFF
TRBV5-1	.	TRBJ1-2	CASSFGQERRYGYTF
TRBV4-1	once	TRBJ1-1	CASSQDPGTGNEAFF
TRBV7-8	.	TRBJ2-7	CASSLISLNRFNEQYF
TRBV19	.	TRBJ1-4	CATAGQSDYEKLFF
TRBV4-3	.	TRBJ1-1	CASSASGQGYTEAFF
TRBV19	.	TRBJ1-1	CASSVKDGGNTEAFF
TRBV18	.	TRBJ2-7	CASSQTGIDEQYF
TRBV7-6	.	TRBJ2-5	CASSLSLGGTQYF
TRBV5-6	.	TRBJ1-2	CASSLGQNYGYTF
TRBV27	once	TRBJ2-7	CASSSRPRVGQYF
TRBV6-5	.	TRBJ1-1	CASRPGLNTEAFF
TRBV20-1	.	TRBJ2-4	CSASRKNIQYF
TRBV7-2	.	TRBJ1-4	CASSLSGPGDKNEKLFF
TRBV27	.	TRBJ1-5	CASSFQAHQPQHF
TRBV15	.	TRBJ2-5	CATSTSRLAEETQYF